This T cell receptor (beta chain) was identified in a study of cytomegalovirus exposure and HLA in healthy donors. Study summary: Counted in an early data release were 85 million or so unique TCRs from HLA-typed donors.

Study-wide points: Most CMV-associated TCR beta chains were later found to appear HLA-restricted.

With 60 Vbeta and 13 Jbeta primers, the PCR was carried out. Some clones are missing from TCRdb's copy, which holds only in-frame ones; the method was immunoSEQ multiplex PCR. The table has 150,000 to 200,000 clones, about 70% seen once. Remarks on this clone: The antigen remains unidentified.

J lost 4 bases, V lost 0 bases, and 3 bases had no gene match. The CDR3 extends over 15 amino acids. Germline loops: CDR1 SGDLS, CDR2 YYNGEE. This receptor was obtained from a male donor in good health and CMV-seronegative. Sequencing was performed on PBMCs. The rearrangement joins TRBV9 to TRBJ2-5; TRBD2 matches at 10 bases. CDR3 amino acids: CASSVGSSGGETQYF. The CDR3 DNA is TGTGCCAGCAGCGTAGGTTCTAGCGGGGGAGAGACCCAGTACTTC. The full variable domain, completed using reference TRBV9 and TRBJ2-5, is DSGVTQTPKHLITATGQRVTLRCSPRSGDLSVYWYQQSLDQGLQFLIQYYNGEERAKGNILERFSAQQFPDLHSELNLSSLELGDSALYFCASSVGSSGGETQYFGPGTRLLVL.